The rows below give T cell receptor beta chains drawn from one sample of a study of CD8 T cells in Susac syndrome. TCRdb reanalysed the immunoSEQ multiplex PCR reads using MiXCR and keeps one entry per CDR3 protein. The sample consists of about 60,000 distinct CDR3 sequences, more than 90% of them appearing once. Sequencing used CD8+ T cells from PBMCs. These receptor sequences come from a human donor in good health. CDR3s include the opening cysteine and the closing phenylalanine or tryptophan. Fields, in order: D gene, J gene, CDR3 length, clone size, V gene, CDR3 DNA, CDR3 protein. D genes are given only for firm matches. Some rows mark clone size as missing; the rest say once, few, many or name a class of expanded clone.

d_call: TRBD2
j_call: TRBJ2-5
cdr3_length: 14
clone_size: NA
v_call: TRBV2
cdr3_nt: TGTGCCAGCATAAGCGGGGGGGCCCAAGAGACCCAGTACTTC
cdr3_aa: CASISGGAQETQYF

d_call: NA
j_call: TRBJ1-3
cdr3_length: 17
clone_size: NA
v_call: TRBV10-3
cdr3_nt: TGTGCCATCAGTGAGTCAGGGAACAGGGCCGCTGGAAACACCATATATTTT
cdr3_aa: CAISESGNRAAGNTIYF

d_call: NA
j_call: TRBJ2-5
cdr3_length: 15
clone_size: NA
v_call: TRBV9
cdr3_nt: TGTGCCAGCAGCGTAGAAGGTGTCAGAGAAGAGACCCAGTACTTC
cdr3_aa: CASSVEGVREETQYF

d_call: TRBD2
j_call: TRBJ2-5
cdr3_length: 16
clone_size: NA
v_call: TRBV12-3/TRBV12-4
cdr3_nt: TGTGCCAGCAGTTCTTCCGGGACTAGCGATCGAGAGACCCAGTACTTC
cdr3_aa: CASSSSGTSDRETQYF

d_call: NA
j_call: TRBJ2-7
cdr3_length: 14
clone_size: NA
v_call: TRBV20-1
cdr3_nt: TGCAGTGTCGTCCCCCCGGGACTTCCCTACGAGCAGTACTTC
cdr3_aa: CSVVPPGLPYEQYF

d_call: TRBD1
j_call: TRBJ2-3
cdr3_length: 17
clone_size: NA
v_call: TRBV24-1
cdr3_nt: TGTGCCACCAGTGAAGGACAGGGGCGCCCTAGCACAGATACGCAGTATTTT
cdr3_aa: CATSEGQGRPSTDTQYF

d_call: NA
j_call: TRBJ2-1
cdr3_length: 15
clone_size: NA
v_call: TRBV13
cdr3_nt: TGTGCCAGCAGCTCCCTTGGGGGGTCCTACAATGAGCAGTTCTTC
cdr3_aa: CASSSLGGSYNEQFF

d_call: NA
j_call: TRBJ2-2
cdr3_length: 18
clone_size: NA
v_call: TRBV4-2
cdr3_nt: TGTGCCAGCAGCCATGCGCCGGGGCTCGGGGAACACACCGGGGAGCTGTTTTTT
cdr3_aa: CASSHAPGLGEHTGELFF

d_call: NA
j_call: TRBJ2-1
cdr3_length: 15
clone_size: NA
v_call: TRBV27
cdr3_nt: TGTGCCAGCAGCCGCCCCGCTGGGGGTGCCGCTGAGCAGTTCTTC
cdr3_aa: CASSRPAGGAAEQFF

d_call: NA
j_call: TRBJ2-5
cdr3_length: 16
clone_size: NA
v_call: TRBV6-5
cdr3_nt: TGTGCCAGCAGTTACGGGGACCAGACACCCTGGGAGACCCAGTACTTC
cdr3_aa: CASSYGDQTPWETQYF

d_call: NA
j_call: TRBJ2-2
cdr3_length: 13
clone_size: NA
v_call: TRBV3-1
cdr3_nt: TGTGCCAGCAGCCAAGAGGACACCGGGGAGCTGTTTTTT
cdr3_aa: CASSQEDTGELFF

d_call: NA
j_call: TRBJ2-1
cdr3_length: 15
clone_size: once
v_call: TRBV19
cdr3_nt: TGTGCCAGTACCCTCGACGGAGTACCCTACAATGAGCAGTTCTTC
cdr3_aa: CASTLDGVPYNEQFF

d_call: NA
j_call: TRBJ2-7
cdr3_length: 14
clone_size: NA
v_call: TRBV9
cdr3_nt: TGTGCCAGCAGCGCCCAGGCCATGGGGGGACGGAGGTACTTC
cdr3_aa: CASSAQAMGGRRYF

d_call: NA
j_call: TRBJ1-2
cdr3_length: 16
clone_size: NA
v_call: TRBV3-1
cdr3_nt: TGTGCCAGCAGCCAAGCTGGAGACAGCCCCACCTATGGCTACACCTTC
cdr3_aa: CASSQAGDSPTYGYTF

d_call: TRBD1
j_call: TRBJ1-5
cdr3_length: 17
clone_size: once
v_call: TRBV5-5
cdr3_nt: TGTGCCAGCAGCTCTCAACAGGGGGGTTTGGGCAATCAGCCCCAGCATTTT
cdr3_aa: CASSSQQGGLGNQPQHF

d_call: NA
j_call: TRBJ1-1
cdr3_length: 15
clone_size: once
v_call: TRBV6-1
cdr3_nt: TGTGCCAGCAGTGAGCTCCGGGGGGCGAACACTGAAGCTTTCTTT
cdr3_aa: CASSELRGANTEAFF

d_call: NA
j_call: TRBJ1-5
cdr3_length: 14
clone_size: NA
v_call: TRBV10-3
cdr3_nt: TGTGCCATCAGTGACACTATAGACAATCAGCCCCAGCATTTT
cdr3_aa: CAISDTIDNQPQHF

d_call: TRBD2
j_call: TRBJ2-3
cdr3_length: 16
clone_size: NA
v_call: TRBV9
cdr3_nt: TGTGCCAGCAGCGTAGGAGCGGGGGAAGTCACAGATACGCAGTATTTT
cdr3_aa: CASSVGAGEVTDTQYF

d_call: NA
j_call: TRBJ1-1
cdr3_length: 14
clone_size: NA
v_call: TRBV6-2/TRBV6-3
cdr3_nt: TGTGCCAGCACTCCAAAGGGACTTCACGCTGAAGCTTTCTTT
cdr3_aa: CASTPKGLHAEAFF

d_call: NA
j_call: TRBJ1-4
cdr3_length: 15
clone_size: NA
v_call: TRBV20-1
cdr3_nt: TGCAGTGCTGAGTTTCTGGCAGCTCCGAACGAAAAACTGTTTTTT
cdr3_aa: CSAEFLAAPNEKLFF

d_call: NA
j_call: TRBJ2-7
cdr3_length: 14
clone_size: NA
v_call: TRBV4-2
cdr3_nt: TGTGCCAGCAGCCAAGTCAGCGAGCCCTACGAGCAGTACTTC
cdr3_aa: CASSQVSEPYEQYF

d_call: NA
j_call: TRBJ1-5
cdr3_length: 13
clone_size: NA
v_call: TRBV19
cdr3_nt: TGTGCCAGTAGTATGAACACCAATCAGCCCCAGCATTTT
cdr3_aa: CASSMNTNQPQHF

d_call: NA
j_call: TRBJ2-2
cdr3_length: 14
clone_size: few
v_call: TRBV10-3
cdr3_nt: TGTGCCATCAGTCCGGGTTTAAACACCGGGGAGCTGTTTTTT
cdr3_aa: CAISPGLNTGELFF

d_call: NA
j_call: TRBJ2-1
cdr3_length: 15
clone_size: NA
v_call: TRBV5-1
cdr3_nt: TGCGCCAGCAGCTTGGCGAAAACTGGATTCAATGAGCAGTTCTTC
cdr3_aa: CASSLAKTGFNEQFF

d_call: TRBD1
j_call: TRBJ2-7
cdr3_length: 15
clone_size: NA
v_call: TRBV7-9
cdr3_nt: TGTGCCAGCAGCCCACCAACGGGACAGGCCTACGAGCAGTACTTC
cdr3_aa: CASSPPTGQAYEQYF

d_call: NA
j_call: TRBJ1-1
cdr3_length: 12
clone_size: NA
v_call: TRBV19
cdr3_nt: TGTGCCAGTGGGGCAGAGAACACTGAAGCTTTCTTT
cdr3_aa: CASGAENTEAFF

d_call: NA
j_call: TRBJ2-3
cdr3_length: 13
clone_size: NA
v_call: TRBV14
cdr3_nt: TGTGCCAGCAGCCAATATCTGACAGATACGCAGTATTTT
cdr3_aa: CASSQYLTDTQYF

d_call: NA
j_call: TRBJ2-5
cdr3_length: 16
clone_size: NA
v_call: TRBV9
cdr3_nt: TGTGCCAGCAGCGGCGAGCGCCAAACGCGTCAAGAGACCCAGTACTTC
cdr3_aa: CASSGERQTRQETQYF

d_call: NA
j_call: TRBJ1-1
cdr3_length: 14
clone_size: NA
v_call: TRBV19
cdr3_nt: TGTGCCAGTAGTCCCGAGCAGGCGAACACTGAAGCTTTCTTT
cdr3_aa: CASSPEQANTEAFF

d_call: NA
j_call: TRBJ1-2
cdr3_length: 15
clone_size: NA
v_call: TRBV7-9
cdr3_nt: TGTGCCAGCAGCCAAGTGGGGGGAGCTAACTATGGCTACACCTTC
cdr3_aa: CASSQVGGANYGYTF

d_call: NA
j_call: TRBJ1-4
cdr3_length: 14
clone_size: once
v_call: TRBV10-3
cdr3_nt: TGTGCCATCAGCCCTGAGGGAGTGGAAGAAAAACTGTTTTTT
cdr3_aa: CAISPEGVEEKLFF